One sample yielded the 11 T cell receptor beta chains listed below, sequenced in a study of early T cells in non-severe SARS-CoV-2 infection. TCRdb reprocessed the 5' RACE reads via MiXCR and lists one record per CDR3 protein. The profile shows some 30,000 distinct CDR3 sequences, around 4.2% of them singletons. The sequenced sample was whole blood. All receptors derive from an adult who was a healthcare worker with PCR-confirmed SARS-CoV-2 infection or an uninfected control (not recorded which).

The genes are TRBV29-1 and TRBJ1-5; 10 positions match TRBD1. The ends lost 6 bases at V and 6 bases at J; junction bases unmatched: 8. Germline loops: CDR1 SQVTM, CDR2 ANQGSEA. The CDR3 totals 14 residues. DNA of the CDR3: TGCAGCGTACGGGACAGGGGATATAGTCAGCCCCAGCATTTT. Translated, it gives CSVRDRGYSQPQHF.

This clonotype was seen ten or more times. The CDR3 loop is CASTLGGRSSTDTQYF. CDR3 nucleotide sequence: TGTGCCAGCACCTTGGGTGGGCGATCTAGCACAGATACGCAGTATTTT. This sequence joins TRBV12-3 or TRBV12-4 and TRBJ2-3; D call uncertain. The CDR3 covers 16 residues. V lost 7 bases and J lost 0, with 17 bases in between.

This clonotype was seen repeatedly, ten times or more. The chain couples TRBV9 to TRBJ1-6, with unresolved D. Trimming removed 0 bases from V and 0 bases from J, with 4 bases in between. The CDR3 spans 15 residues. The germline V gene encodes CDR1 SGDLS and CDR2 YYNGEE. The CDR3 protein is CASSVGSSYNSPLHF. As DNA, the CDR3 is TGTGCCAGCAGCGTAGGGAGCTCCTATAATTCACCCCTCCACTTT.

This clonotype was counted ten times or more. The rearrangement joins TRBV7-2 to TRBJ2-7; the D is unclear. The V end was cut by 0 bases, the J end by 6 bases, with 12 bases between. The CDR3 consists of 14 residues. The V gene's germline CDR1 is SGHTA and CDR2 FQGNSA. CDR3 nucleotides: TGTGCCAGCAGCTTAGCCCCGGCTGCTGCCGAGCAGTACTTC. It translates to CASSLAPAAAEQYF.

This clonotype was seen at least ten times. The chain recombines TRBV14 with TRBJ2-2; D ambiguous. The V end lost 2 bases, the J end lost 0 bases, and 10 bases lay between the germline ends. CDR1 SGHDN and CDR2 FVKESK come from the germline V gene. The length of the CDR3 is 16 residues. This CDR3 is CASSQRRASNTGELFF. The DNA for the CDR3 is TGTGCCAGCAGCCAAAGACGTGCCTCGAACACCGGGGAGCTGTTTTTT.

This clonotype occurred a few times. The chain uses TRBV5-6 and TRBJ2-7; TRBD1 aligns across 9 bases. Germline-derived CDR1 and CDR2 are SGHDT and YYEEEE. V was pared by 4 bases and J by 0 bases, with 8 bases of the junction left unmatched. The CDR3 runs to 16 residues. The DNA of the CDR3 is TGTGCCAGCAGCCCAAGGACAGGGGTCTTCTCCTACGAGCAGTACTTC. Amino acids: CASSPRTGVFSYEQYF.

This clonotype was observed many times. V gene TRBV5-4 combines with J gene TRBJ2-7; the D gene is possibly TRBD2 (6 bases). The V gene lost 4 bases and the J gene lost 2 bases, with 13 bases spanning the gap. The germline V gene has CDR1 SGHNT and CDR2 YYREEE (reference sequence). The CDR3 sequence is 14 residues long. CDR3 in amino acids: CASSTGSGTYEQYF. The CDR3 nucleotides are TGTGCCAGCAGCACCGGTAGCGGAACCTACGAGCAGTACTTC.

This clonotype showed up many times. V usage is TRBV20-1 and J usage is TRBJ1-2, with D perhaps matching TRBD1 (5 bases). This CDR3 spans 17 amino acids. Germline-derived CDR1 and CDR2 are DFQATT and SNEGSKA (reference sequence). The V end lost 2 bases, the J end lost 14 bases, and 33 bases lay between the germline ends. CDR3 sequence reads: CSARPILGGDSSNGGTF. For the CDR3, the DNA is TGCAGTGCTAGACCAATTCTCGGCGGGGACTCGTCCAATGGAGGGACCTTC.

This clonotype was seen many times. CDR3 DNA sequence: TGTGCCATCAGCTGGCTAGCGGGAGGGAACAATGAGCAGTTCTTC. This sequence encodes CAISWLAGGNNEQFF. The rearrangement joins TRBV10-3 to TRBJ2-1, with 12 bases fitting TRBD2. The junction had 5 bases not matched to a gene; V was cut back by 6 bases and J by 5 bases. Germline V gene lookup returns CDR1 ENHRY and CDR2 SYGVKD. The CDR3 has 15 amino acids.

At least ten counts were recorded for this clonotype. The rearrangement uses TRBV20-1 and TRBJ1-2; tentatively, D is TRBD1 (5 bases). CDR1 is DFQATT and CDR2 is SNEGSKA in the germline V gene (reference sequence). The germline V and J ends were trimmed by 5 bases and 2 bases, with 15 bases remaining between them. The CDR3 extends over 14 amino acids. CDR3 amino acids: CSALPLGPNYGYTF. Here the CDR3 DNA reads TGCAGTGCTCTCCCGTTGGGGCCCAACTATGGCTACACCTTC.

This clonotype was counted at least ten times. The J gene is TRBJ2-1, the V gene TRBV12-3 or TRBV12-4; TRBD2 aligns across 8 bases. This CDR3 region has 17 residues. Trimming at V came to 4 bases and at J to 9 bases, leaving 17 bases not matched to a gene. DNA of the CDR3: TGTGCCAGCAGTTCCACCGGGGGAGCGGGAGCCTGGCGTGAGCAGTTCTTC. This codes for CASSSTGGAGAWREQFF.